The 16 T cell receptor beta chains given below trace back to one sample, sequenced in a study of molecular identifiers for immune sequencing clone quantification. Using its own MiXCR run on the PCR reads, TCRdb lists one record per CDR3 protein. The sample holds approximately 680,000 distinct CDR3 sequences, around 25% seen once. Sequences were obtained from naive CD8+ T cells from blood, with Jurkat cell RNA spiked in. Subset in this sample: FACS-sorted CD8+CD4-CCR7+CD45RA+ naive T cells. The receptors here all came from a human donor in good health. Some libraries in this study had Jurkat cell RNA spiked in.

With regard to this clonotype: One base away lies a much larger clone, so this may be a sequencing read error. The J gene is TRBJ2-6, the V gene TRBV7-8; a weak D match, TRBD1 (5 bases). The germline gives CDR1 SGHVS, CDR2 FQNEAQ. CDR3 length equals 16 residues. DNA for the CDR3: TGTGCCAGCAGCTTAGCGGTCAGCTCTGGGGCCAACATCCTGACTTTC. Amino acids: CASSLAVSSGANILTF.

This clonotype was recorded many times. The V and J genes are TRBV11-2 and TRBJ2-1; D not resolved. The V gene's germline CDR1 is SGHAT and CDR2 FQNNGV. The CDR3 is 13 amino acids. The germline V and J ends were trimmed by 2 bases and 4 bases, with 6 bases remaining between them. CDR3 sequence (DNA): TGTGCCAGCAGCTTACCTTTGTACAATGAGCAGTTCTTC. Its translation: CASSLPLYNEQFF.

The chain combines TRBV27 with TRBJ1-5; D gene uncertain. Trimming left V 3 bases short and J 1 base short, with 7 bases between. Germline lookup yields CDR1 MNHEY and CDR2 SMNVEV (reference sequence). This CDR3 comprises 14 residues. The CDR3 is CASSFRASNQPQHF. The CDR3 DNA reads as TGTGCCAGCAGTTTCCGGGCAAGCAATCAGCCCCAGCATTTT.

The J gene is TRBJ2-2, the V gene TRBV6-6; D is unclear. Germline lookup yields CDR1 MNHNY and CDR2 SVGAGI (reference sequence). CDR3 length: 17 amino acids. With 2 bases removed from V and 4 bases from J, the gap between germline ends came to 17 bases. The CDR3 sequence is CASSYAFGPDITGELFF. The CDR3 bases are TGTGCCAGCAGTTACGCTTTTGGACCAGACATCACCGGGGAGCTGTTTTTT.

This clonotype came up a few times. Written as DNA, the CDR3 is TGTGCCACCAGTGGCAGGGGCAGAGGCAATCAGCCCCAGCATTTT. Protein product: CATSGRGRGNQPQHF. V and J are TRBV24-1 and TRBJ1-5, with D maybe TRBD1 (6 bases). CDR1 KGHDR and CDR2 SFDVKD come from the germline V gene. Trimming removed 5 bases from V and 2 bases from J, with 12 bases in between. There are 15 residues in the CDR3.

V and J are TRBV6-1 and TRBJ2-4; D is unresolved. Deletions cut 8 bases from V and 6 bases from J, with 14 bases between. The CDR3 contains 13 residues. In germline, CDR1 is MNHNS, CDR2 SASEGT. CDR3 sequence: CASREPLPNIQYF. DNA for the CDR3: TGTGCCAGCCGCGAACCCCTTCCAAACATTCAGTACTTC.

This clonotype was seen a few times. This chain links TRBV14 with TRBJ1-2; a weak D match, TRBD1 (6 bases). This CDR3 has 14 amino acids. Trimming took 0 bases from V and 2 from J, leaving 7 bases between them. Germline values: CDR1 SGHDN, CDR2 FVKESK. The DNA for the CDR3 is TGTGCCAGCAGCCAAGATCAGGGGAACTATGGCTACACCTTC. Its translation: CASSQDQGNYGYTF. The full variable domain, completed using reference TRBV14 and TRBJ1-2, is EAGVTQFPSHSVIEKGQTVTLRCDPISGHDNLYWYRRVMGKEIKFLLHFVKESKQDESGMPNNRFLAERTGGTYSTLKVQPAELEDSGVYFCASSQDQGNYGYTFGSGTRLTVV.

Ten or more counts support this clonotype. V and J are TRBV12-3 or TRBV12-4 and TRBJ2-7; D possibly corresponds to TRBD2 (7 bases). V lost 7 bases, J lost 5 bases, and 21 bases lay in between. The CDR3 covers 15 residues. The CDR3 loop is CASKWGGQSLDEQYF. The CDR3 DNA reads as TGTGCCAGCAAGTGGGGGGGGCAGTCTCTGGACGAGCAGTACTTC.

This clonotype was observed a handful of times. The rearrangement uses TRBV4-3 and TRBJ2-5; 8 bases agree with TRBD1. J was trimmed by 4 bases and V by 1 base; bases with no gene match: 5. The germline V gene encodes CDR1 LGHNA and CDR2 YSLEER. The CDR3 spans 15 residues. The CDR3 loop is CASSQGTGQGETQYF. For the CDR3, the DNA is TGCGCCAGCAGCCAAGGGACAGGGCAAGGAGAGACCCAGTACTTC.

This clonotype was counted a few times. The chain employs TRBV11-3 and TRBJ2-3; D remains unclear. The CDR3 extends over 14 amino acids. Germline CDR1 and CDR2: SGHNT and YENEEA. V was shortened by 1 base and J by 4 bases, with 9 bases between the two germline ends. CDR3 protein: CASSLGTFPDTQYF. CDR3 bases: TGTGCCAGCAGCTTAGGGACCTTTCCAGATACGCAGTATTTT.

This clonotype has just a few counts. The genes are TRBV18 and TRBJ2-3, with D hard to call. Germline assignment: CDR1 KGHSH and CDR2 LQKENI. The CDR3 is 17 residues long. V lost 3 bases, J lost 0 bases, and 16 bases lay in between. CDR3 residues: CASSPGTSRASTDTQYF. For the CDR3, the DNA is TGTGCCAGCTCACCTGGTACGAGCCGTGCTAGCACAGATACGCAGTATTTT.

This clonotype was recorded at least ten times. The chain joins TRBV7-9 to TRBJ2-1, with 10 bases fitting TRBD1. The V gene's germline CDR1 is SEHNR and CDR2 FQNEAQ (reference sequence). Losses at the gene ends were 5 bases for V and 8 bases for J; bases not matched to a gene: 9. CDR3 length: 15 residues. The CDR3 bases are TGTGCCAGCAGCCACCCGGGACAGGGGTCCCATGAGCAGTTCTTC. It yields the protein CASSHPGQGSHEQFF.

This clonotype occurred a few times. The DNA of the CDR3 is TGCGCCAGCAGTCAATCGTGCTTCGGACAGTGTATGAACACTGAAGCTTTCTTT. Amino acids: CASSQSCFGQCMNTEAFF. The rearrangement uses TRBV23-1 and TRBJ1-1; the D gene is possibly TRBD1 (6 bases). TRBV23-1 is an ORF, with its function uncertain. V gave up 0 bases and J gave up 0 bases, with 17 bases separating them. The CDR3 extends over 18 amino acids.

The chain has TRBV5-1 and TRBJ2-1, with a weak D call TRBD1 (5 bases). Germline V CDR1 and CDR2: SGHRS, YFSETQ. The CDR3 sequence is 14 residues long. V lost 1 base and J lost 7, with 12 bases in between. For the CDR3, the DNA is TGCGCCAGCAGCTTGAATGGGGCAAATAATGAGCAGTTCTTC. This sequence encodes CASSLNGANNEQFF.

This clonotype was observed at least ten times. The CDR3 nucleotides are TGTGCCAGCAGCTTGGAGGGACAGGGCGGCAGCACCATATATTTT. Its protein is CASSLEGQGGSTIYF. The chain couples TRBV5-6 to TRBJ1-3; 9 bases line up with TRBD1. V trimming: 0 bases; J trimming: 9 bases; junction bases outside the gene matches: 7. Germline V CDR1 and CDR2: SGHDT, YYEEEE. This CDR3 is 15 amino acids long.

This clonotype was picked up many times. The rearrangement uses TRBV29-1 and TRBJ2-7; tentatively, D is TRBD1 (6 bases). This CDR3 is 13 amino acids long. The V gene lost 4 bases and the J gene lost 2 bases, with 12 bases spanning the gap. Germline CDR1 is SQVTM and CDR2 is ANQGSEA. CDR3 DNA: TGCAGCGTTGCCCAGGGGCTTACCTACGAGCAGTACTTC. It specifies CSVAQGLTYEQYF.